The TCR beta chain under discussion was sequenced for a study of shared clonotypes between healthy human individuals. This clone was seen only once. Naive CD8 populations comprised CD45RO-negative cells positively selected for CCR7, excluding terminally differentiated effector memory CD45RA+ cells. CDR1 and CDR2 (germline): WNHNN, SYGVQD (reference sequence). V trimming: 6 bases; J trimming: 6 bases; junction bases outside the gene matches: 9. This CDR3 region has 15 residues. Measured with immunoSEQ multiplex PCR; TCRdb has only the in-frame clones, and not every one. The sample consists of some 2,000,000 clones, about 95% of them appearing once.

Sample: naive CD8+ T cells sorted from blood. V and J are TRBV10-1 and TRBJ2-2; 8 bases match TRBD1. The source of this sequence is a man aged 18 to 29 in good health. The CDR3 bases are TGCGCCAGCAGCAACGGACAGGGCTGGGCCGGGGAGCTGTTTTTT. Its translation is CASSNGQGWAGELFF.